A selection of T cell receptor beta chains follows, all from one sample in a study of T cells in Graves' hyperthyroidism and ophthalmopathy. Each CDR3 protein is one row after TCRdb ran MiXCR on the multiplex PCR reads. Of about 210,000 distinct CDR3 sequences listed, approximately 20% were seen once; the top ten hold roughly 44%. Material: blood. These receptors were obtained from a man between 35 and 55 years old with Graves' hyperthyroidism. Both conserved end residues are part of each CDR3. Each record gives: D gene, clone size, J gene, V gene, CDR3 protein, CDR3 DNA. A D gene is named only where the DNA matches it firmly. Part of the rows lack a size; the others show once, few, many or a class for expanded clones.

.,many,TRBJ1-1,TRBV3-1,CASSQEGRTEAFF,TGTGCCAGCAGCCAAGAGGGAAGGACTGAAGCTTTCTTT
TRBD2,.,TRBJ2-1,TRBV7-2,CASSLGTGGPVYNEQFF,TGTGCCAGCAGCTTAGGAACGGGAGGGCCGGTGTACAATGAGCAGTTCTTC
.,.,TRBJ2-5,TRBV7-2,CASSLKQGGETQYF,TGTGCCAGCAGCTTGAAACAGGGAGGCGAGACCCAGTACTTC
.,.,TRBJ1-3,TRBV19,CASMQGARSSGNTIYF,TGTGCCAGTATGCAAGGGGCTCGGTCCTCTGGAAACACCATATATTTT
.,many,TRBJ2-7,TRBV27,CASSLSRDGPYEQYF,TGTGCCAGCAGTTTATCCCGAGATGGGCCCTACGAGCAGTACTTC
TRBD2,many,TRBJ2-3,TRBV11-1,CASSRPGGHNTQYF,TGTGCCAGCAGCCGACCGGGAGGGCACAATACGCAGTATTTT
.,many,TRBJ2-3,TRBV7-2,CASSLARGADTQYF,TGTGCCAGCAGCTTAGCTCGGGGTGCAGATACGCAGTATTTT
.,many,TRBJ2-5,TRBV11-3,CASSDRETQYF,TGTGCCAGCAGCGACCGGGAGACCCAGTACTTC
TRBD2,.,TRBJ2-3,TRBV20-1,CSGEPPSAGGTDTQYF,TGCAGTGGTGAGCCCCCATCAGCGGGGGGCACAGATACGCAGTATTTT
.,.,TRBJ2-7,TRBV12-3/TRBV12-4,CASGGSPAEQYF,TGTGCCAGCGGTGGCAGTCCAGCCGAGCAGTACTTC
.,many,TRBJ1-5,TRBV3-1,CASSQSRGNQPQHF,TGTGCCAGCAGCCAGTCCAGGGGCAATCAGCCCCAGCATTTT
.,many,TRBJ2-3,TRBV7-9,CASSLDGGPTDTQYF,TGTGCCAGCAGCTTAGACGGGGGGCCCACAGATACGCAGTATTTT
.,many,TRBJ1-2,TRBV3-1,CASSPRTSNYGYTF,TGTGCCAGCAGCCCAAGGACATCTAACTATGGCTACACCTTC
.,many,TRBJ2-5,TRBV11-2,CASSPQEVQETQYF,TGTGCCAGCAGCCCCCAGGAGGTTCAAGAGACCCAGTACTTC
TRBD1,once,TRBJ1-2,TRBV6-9,CASSYMARQGYGYTF,TGTGCCAGCAGTTATATGGCCCGACAGGGCTATGGCTACACCTTC
.,.,TRBJ1-2,TRBV12-3/TRBV12-4,CASSPSGGSYYGYTF,TGTGCCAGCAGCCCCTCTGGAGGGAGTTACTATGGCTACACCTTC
.,few,TRBJ2-2,TRBV6-1,CASSSRLDTGELFF,TGTGCCAGCAGTTCCCGACTTGACACCGGGGAGCTGTTTTTT
TRBD2,many,TRBJ2-7,TRBV6-1,CASSRKGSSGGPGEQYF,TGTGCCAGCTCTCGGAAGGGGAGTAGCGGGGGGCCGGGGGAGCAGTACTTC
.,.,TRBJ2-3,TRBV20-1,CSAVVHHKGGGGTDTQYF,TGCAGTGCCGTAGTTCACCATAAGGGGGGGGGAGGAACAGATACGCAGTATTTT
.,few,TRBJ2-3,TRBV2,CASQGGFPRTDTQRF,TGTGCCAGCCAGGGGGGCTTCCCCCGCACAGATACGCAGCGTTTT
.,many,TRBJ2-1,TRBV5-1,CASSLRQVRYNEQFF,TGCGCCAGCAGCTTACGACAGGTGAGATACAATGAGCAGTTCTTC
.,many,TRBJ2-7,TRBV24-1,CATSGPSYEQYF,TGTGCCACCAGTGGGCCGAGCTACGAGCAGTACTTC
.,many,TRBJ2-5,TRBV30,CAWSGQETQYF,TGTGCCTGGAGTGGCCAAGAGACCCAGTACTTC
.,many,TRBJ2-5,TRBV5-1,CASRALTGGETQYF,TGCGCCAGCAGGGCACTGACGGGCGGCGAGACCCAGTACTTC
.,many,TRBJ1-1,TRBV28,CASSTGSPFGAFF,TGTGCCAGCAGTACCGGGAGCCCCTTTGGAGCTTTCTTT
.,many,TRBJ2-7,TRBV6-1,CASSRGGGSHEQYF,TGTGCCAGCAGCCGGGGTGGCGGTAGCCACGAGCAGTACTTC
.,few,TRBJ2-6,TRBV5-1,CASSLALGFFSGANVLTF,TGCGCCAGCAGCTTGGCCTTGGGTTTTTTTTCCGGGGCCAACGTCCTGACTTTC
.,many,TRBJ2-5,TRBV18,CASSPPGGVDETQYF,TGTGCCAGCTCACCTCCCGGGGGCGTGGATGAGACCCAGTACTTC
TRBD1,.,TRBJ2-7,TRBV4-3,CASSHADRGTYEQYF,TGCGCCAGCAGCCACGCGGACAGGGGCACCTACGAGCAGTACTTC
TRBD1,many,TRBJ2-5,TRBV7-6,CASSPRTGGQETQYF,TGTGCCAGCAGCCCAAGGACAGGGGGACAAGAGACCCAGTACTTC
.,many,TRBJ2-7,TRBV2,CASNRSPYEQYF,TGTGCCAGCAACCGGAGTCCCTACGAGCAGTACTTC
.,few,TRBJ1-5,TRBV18,CASSPNSDQPQHF,TGTGCCAGCTCACCAAATAGCGACCAGCCCCAGCATTTT
.,many,TRBJ2-7,TRBV5-1,CASSERQGGSYEQYF,TGCGCCAGCAGCGAACGACAGGGAGGCTCCTACGAGCAGTACTTC
TRBD1,.,TRBJ2-7,TRBV7-2,CASSLAGGGGYEQYF,TGTGCCAGCAGCTTAGCAGGGGGCGGCGGCTACGAGCAGTACTTC
TRBD1,many,TRBJ2-7,TRBV9,CASSEGDSAYEQYF,TGTGCCAGCAGCGAAGGGGACAGTGCCTACGAGCAGTACTTC
.,.,TRBJ1-3,TRBV10-3,CAISESTGNTIYF,TGTGCCATCAGTGAGTCGACTGGAAACACCATATATTTT